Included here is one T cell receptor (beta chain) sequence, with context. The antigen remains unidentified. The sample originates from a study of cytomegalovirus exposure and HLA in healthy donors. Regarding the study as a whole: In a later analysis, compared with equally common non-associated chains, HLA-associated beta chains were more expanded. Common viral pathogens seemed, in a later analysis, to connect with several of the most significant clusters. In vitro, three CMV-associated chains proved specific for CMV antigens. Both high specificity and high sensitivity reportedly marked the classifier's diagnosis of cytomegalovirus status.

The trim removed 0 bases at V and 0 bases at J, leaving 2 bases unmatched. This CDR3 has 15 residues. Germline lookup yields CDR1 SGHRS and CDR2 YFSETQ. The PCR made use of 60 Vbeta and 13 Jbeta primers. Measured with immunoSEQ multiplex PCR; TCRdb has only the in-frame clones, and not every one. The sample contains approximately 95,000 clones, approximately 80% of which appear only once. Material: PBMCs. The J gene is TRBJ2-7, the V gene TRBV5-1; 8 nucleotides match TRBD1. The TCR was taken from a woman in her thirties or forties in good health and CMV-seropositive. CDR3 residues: CASSLGQGSSYEQYF. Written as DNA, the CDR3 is TGCGCCAGCAGCTTGGGACAGGGGAGCTCCTACGAGCAGTACTTC. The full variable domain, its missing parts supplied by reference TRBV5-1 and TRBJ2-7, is KAGVTQTPRYLIKTRGQQVTLSCSPISGHRSVSWYQQTPGQGLQFLFEYFSETQRNKGNFPGRFSGRQFSNSRSEMNVSTLELGDSALYLCASSLGQGSSYEQYFGPGTRLTVT.